Only one count was recorded for the clone carrying this T cell receptor (beta chain). Antigen unknown. Other DNA sequences in the sample encode the same CDR3. Repertoires were generated with immunoSEQ multiplex PCR, while TCRdb's copy carries only in-frame clones and drops some. The sample includes 2,500,000 or so clones, 85% to 95% of them seen just once. This CDR3 comprises 15 residues. Germline V gives CDR1 SGHRS, CDR2 YFSETQ. Trimming took 4 bases from V and 0 from J; bases not matched to a gene: 4. The sample comes from a study of shared clonotypes between healthy human individuals. The study's findings and limits: Generation probabilities were higher for clonotypes shared across all four sorted-subset donors than for unshared ones. Limitation of the genetic and exposure-history diversity represented came from the few donors.

The specimen was naive CD4+ T cells from PBMCs. As to subset: CD45RA+ positively selected. The origin of this receptor is a man younger than 35 in good health. Some clones in this sample may be carry-over from other donors' samples. The rearrangement joins TRBV5-1 to TRBJ1-3; 7 bases map to TRBD1. In nucleotides, the CDR3 is TGCGCCAGCAGCCTCGGGACAGACTCTGGAAACACCATATATTTT. The encoded protein is CASSLGTDSGNTIYF.